This record covers a single T cell receptor beta chain. Its antigen is as yet unknown. The data were taken from a study of OX40 agonist ivuxolimab in advanced cancers. About the research overall: Patients received intravenous ivuxolimab every 2 weeks at 0.01 to 10 mg/kg. Among those enrolled, mean age was roughly 55 years (range roughly 20 to 79) and approximately 80% were male. The dose-escalation group included hepatocellular carcinoma, melanoma, renal cell carcinoma and head and neck cancer. Points from the study as a whole: Low normalized T-cell clonal expansion also characterized some of the nonresponders.

V gave up 6 bases and J gave up 2 bases, with 16 bases separating them. The length of the CDR3 is 15 residues. From germline, CDR1 is MNHNS and CDR2 SASEGT. Sequenced by immunoSEQ multiplex PCR; TCRdb stores in-frame clones only, minus some. Of around 100,000 clones detected, roughly 90% appear once; the ten largest clones hold around 0.16%. The rearrangement links TRBV6-1 to TRBJ1-1; D is unclear. Source: CD4+ or CD8+ T cells sorted from blood, taken in a trial of the OX40 agonist ivuxolimab. The TCR comes from an adult with an advanced solid tumor such as melanoma, head and neck, liver or kidney cancer. The CDR3 reads CASSRGKALNTEAFF. CDR3 coding DNA: TGTGCCAGCAGCAGAGGGAAGGCCCTAAACACTGAAGCTTTCTTT.